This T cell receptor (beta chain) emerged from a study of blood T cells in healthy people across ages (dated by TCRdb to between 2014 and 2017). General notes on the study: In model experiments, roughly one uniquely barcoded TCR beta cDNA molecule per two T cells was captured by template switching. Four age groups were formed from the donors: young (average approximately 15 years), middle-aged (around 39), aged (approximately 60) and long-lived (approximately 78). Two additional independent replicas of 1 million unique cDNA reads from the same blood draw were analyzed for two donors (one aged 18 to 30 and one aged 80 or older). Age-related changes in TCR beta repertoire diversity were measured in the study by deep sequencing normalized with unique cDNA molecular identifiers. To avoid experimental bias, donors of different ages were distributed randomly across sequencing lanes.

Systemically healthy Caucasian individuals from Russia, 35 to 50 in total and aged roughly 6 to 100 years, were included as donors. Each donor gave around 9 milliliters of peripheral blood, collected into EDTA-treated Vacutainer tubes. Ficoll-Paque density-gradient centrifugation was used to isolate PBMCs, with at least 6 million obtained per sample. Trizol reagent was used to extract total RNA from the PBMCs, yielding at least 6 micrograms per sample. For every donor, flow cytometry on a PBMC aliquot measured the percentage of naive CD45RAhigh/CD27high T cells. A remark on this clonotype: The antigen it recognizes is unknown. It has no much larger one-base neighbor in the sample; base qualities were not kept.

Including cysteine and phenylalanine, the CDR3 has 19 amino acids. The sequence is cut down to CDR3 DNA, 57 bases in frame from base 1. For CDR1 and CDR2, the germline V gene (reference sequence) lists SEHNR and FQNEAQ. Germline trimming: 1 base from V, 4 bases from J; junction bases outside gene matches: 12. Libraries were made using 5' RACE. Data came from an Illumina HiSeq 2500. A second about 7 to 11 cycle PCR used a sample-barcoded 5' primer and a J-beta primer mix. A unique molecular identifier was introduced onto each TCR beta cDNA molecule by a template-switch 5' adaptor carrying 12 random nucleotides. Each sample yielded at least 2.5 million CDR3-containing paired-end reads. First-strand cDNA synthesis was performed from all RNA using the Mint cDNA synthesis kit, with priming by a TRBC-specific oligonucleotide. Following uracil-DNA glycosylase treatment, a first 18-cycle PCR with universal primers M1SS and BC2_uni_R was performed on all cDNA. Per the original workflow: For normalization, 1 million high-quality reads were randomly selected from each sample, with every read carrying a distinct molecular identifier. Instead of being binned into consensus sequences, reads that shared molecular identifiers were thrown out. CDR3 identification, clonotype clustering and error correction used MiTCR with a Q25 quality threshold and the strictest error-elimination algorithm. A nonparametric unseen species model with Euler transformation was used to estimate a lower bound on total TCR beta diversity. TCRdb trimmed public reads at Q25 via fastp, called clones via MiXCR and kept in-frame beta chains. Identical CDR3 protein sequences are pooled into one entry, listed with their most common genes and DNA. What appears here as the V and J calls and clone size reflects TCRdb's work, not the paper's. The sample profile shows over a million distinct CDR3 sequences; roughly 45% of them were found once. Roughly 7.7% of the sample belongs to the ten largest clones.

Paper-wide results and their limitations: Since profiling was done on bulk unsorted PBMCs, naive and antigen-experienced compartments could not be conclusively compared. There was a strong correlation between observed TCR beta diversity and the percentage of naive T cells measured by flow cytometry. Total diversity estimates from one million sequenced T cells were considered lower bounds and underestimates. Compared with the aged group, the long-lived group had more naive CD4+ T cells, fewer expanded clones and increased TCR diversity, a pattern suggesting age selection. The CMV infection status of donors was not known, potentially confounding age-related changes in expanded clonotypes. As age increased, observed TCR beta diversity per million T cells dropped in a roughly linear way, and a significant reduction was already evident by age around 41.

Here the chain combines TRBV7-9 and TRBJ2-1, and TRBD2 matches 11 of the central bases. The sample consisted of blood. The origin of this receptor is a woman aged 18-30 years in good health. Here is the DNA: TGTGCCAGCAGCTTAGTGATTAGCGGGGGGGCAATTGAATACAATGAGCAGTTCTTC. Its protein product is CASSLVISGGAIEYNEQFF.